This passage covers 26 T cell receptor beta chains from one sample sequenced in a study of CD8+ T cells in alopecia areata. In each case, RNA was isolated and then reverse transcribed into cDNA as the sequencing template. Method: immunoSEQ multiplex PCR; TCRdb's copy keeps in-frame clones and lacks some. Altogether some 200,000 clones are present, 50% to 60% being singletons, with the ten largest covering 3.3%. Treatment of the sample: oral pan-JAK inhibitor, 5-10 mg twice daily. This sample comprised CD4+ T cells sorted from blood, obtained at week 4, from a patient treated with tofacitinib. These receptors originate from a human donor with alopecia areata.

This chain connects TRBV29-1 to TRBJ2-5; 11 nucleotides match TRBD1. The V and J ends lost 5 bases and 4 bases, in that order; junction bases with no gene match: 6. Per the germline V gene, CDR1 is SQVTM and CDR2 is ANQGSEA. The CDR3 consists of 14 residues. The CDR3 reads CSVSDRGLPETQYF. The CDR3 DNA reads TGCAGCGTTTCGGACAGGGGGCTACCAGAGACCCAGTACTTC.

V is TRBV27 and J is TRBJ1-6; D possibly corresponds to TRBD1 (5 bases). CDR1 and CDR2 from the germline V gene are MNHEY and SMNVEV (reference sequence). CDR3 length equals 19 residues. V was pared by 0 bases and J by 0 bases, with 15 bases between. The CDR3 sequence: CASSLSPGGIGSYNSPLHF. As DNA, the CDR3 is TGTGCCAGCAGTTTATCTCCCGGGGGGATTGGCTCCTATAATTCACCCCTCCACTTT.

This clone has more than one count but fewer than ten. This chain connects TRBV7-9 to TRBJ2-7; unclear D gene. Germline CDR1 and CDR2: SEHNR and FQNEAQ (reference sequence). The CDR3 contains 14 residues. Trimming took off 2 bases at V and 5 bases at J, with 13 bases between the two ends. This CDR3 is CASSLSPQSDEQYF. The CDR3 DNA sequence: TGTGCCAGCAGCTTAAGTCCACAATCGGACGAGCAGTACTTC.

The chain is built from TRBV30 and TRBJ1-4; D remains ambiguous. The CDR3 consists of 13 residues. Deletions cut 3 bases from V and 4 bases from J, with 9 bases between. Per germline, CDR1 GTSNPN and CDR2 SVGIG (reference sequence). For the CDR3, the DNA is TGTGCCTGGAGAACAGTTCTTAATGAAAAACTGTTTTTT. Encoded protein: CAWRTVLNEKLFF.

The chain links TRBV29-1 to TRBJ2-2; either TRBD1 or TRBD2 may fit D (6 bases each). Germline V gene lookup returns CDR1 SQVTM and CDR2 ANQGSEA. CDR3 length equals 13 residues. With 4 bases removed from V and 3 bases from J, the gap between germline ends came to 9 bases. In DNA form, the CDR3 reads TGCAGCGTTGGGGGGGCCCACACCGGGGAGCTGTTTTTT. As protein: CSVGGAHTGELFF.

The genes are TRBV5-6 and TRBJ1-6; D uncertain. The ends were cut back, 2 bases at V and 1 base at J, with 13 bases in the middle. The V gene's germline CDR1 is SGHDT and CDR2 YYEEEE. The CDR3 runs 17 residues. The CDR3 DNA reads as TGTGCCAGCAGCTTTGAACAGCCGAAATCCTATAATTCACCCCTCCACTTT. It codes for CASSFEQPKSYNSPLHF.

The chain employs TRBV29-1 and TRBJ2-1, with D perhaps assigned TRBD1 or TRBD2 (6 bases each). The CDR3 runs to 13 residues. Trimming stripped 6 bases from V and 8 bases from J, with 17 bases between. CDR1 is SQVTM, CDR2 ANQGSEA, per germline. DNA for the CDR3: TGCAGCGTCCTCCGGGGGCCGGGAGATGAGCAGTTCTTC. This gives the protein CSVLRGPGDEQFF.

The chain links TRBV6-1 to TRBJ1-6; D remains ambiguous. Trimming stripped 8 bases from V and 7 bases from J, with 9 bases between. This CDR3 has 12 amino acids. Per germline, CDR1 MNHNS and CDR2 SASEGT. This CDR3 is CASRPRNSPLHF. The CDR3 DNA is TGTGCCAGCCGTCCTCGCAATTCACCCCTCCACTTT.

The chain couples TRBV30 to TRBJ1-1; tentative D call: TRBD1 (5 bases). CDR3 size: 14 residues. V was clipped by 4 bases and J by 4 bases, with 16 bases between them. Germline V gene lookup returns CDR1 GTSNPN and CDR2 SVGIG (reference sequence). The CDR3, as DNA: TGTGCCTGGACTTTGGGGGTATCCGGCACTGAAGCTTTCTTT. It is translated as CAWTLGVSGTEAFF.

This clone showed up just once. The J gene is TRBJ2-7, the V gene TRBV29-1; D is perhaps TRBD1 (5 bases). Trimming removed 6 bases at V and 0 bases at J, with 12 bases between. CDR1 is SQVTM, CDR2 ANQGSEA, per germline. CDR3 length: 13 amino acids. The DNA for the CDR3 is TGCAGCGTGAACAGGCTCCTCTCCTACGAGCAGTACTTC. This codes for CSVNRLLSYEQYF.

This chain uses TRBV29-1 with TRBJ2-6, with D perhaps matching TRBD1 or TRBD2 (5 bases each). The CDR3 has 15 residues. Germline CDR1 and CDR2: SQVTM and ANQGSEA. This chain's CDR3 is CSVALGRAGANVLTF. DNA of the CDR3: TGCAGTGTGGCCCTGGGGCGGGCTGGGGCCAACGTCCTGACTTTC.

The chain joins TRBV30 to TRBJ1-2, with D hard to call. This CDR3 contains 12 residues. Germline V gene data show CDR1 as GTSNPN and CDR2 as SVGIG (reference sequence). The V gene lost 1 base and the J gene lost 5 bases, with 8 bases spanning the gap. The CDR3 DNA reads TGTGCCTGGAGTGGCGCTCCATATGGCTACACCTTC. It translates to CAWSGAPYGYTF.

This clone occurred a few times. V usage is TRBV13 and J usage is TRBJ1-5, with no clear D. The CDR3 is 14 amino acids. With 5 bases removed from V and 5 bases from J, the gap between germline ends came to 13 bases. The germline V gene has CDR1 PRHDT and CDR2 FYEKMQ (reference sequence). CDR3 bases: TGTGCCAGCAGCCCCCGCGGGGTGGATCAGCCCCAGCATTTT. It yields the protein CASSPRGVDQPQHF.

The V call is TRBV5-1, the J call TRBJ2-5; tentatively, D is TRBD2 (6 bases). The CDR3 runs 14 residues. Trimming removed 1 base at V and 4 bases at J, with 11 bases between. Per germline, CDR1 SGHRS and CDR2 YFSETQ. The CDR3 spells CASSLHAGRETQYF. DNA of the CDR3: TGCGCCAGCAGCTTGCATGCGGGGCGAGAGACCCAGTACTTC.

In this sample, this clone turned up many times. The rearrangement uses TRBV7-9 and TRBJ2-2; D might be TRBD2 (6 bases). Germline values: CDR1 SEHNR, CDR2 FQNEAQ (reference sequence). This CDR3 has 16 amino acids. V lost 3 bases and J lost 7, with 18 bases in between. Here the CDR3 DNA reads TGTGCCAGCAGCTTGACTCAACTAGCCCGAGGCGGGGAGCTGTTTTTT. Protein sequence: CASSLTQLARGGELFF. The full variable domain, rest sourced from reference TRBV7-9 and TRBJ2-2, is DTGVSQNPRHKITKRGQNVTFRCDPISEHNRLYWYRQTLGQGPEFLTYFQNEAQLEKSRLLSDRFSAERPKGSFSTLEIQRTEQGDSAMYLCASSLTQLARGGELFFGEGSRLTVL.

The genes are TRBV4-3 and TRBJ1-2; D is ambiguous. Trimming removed 0 bases at V and 3 bases at J, with 8 bases between. The germline V gene has CDR1 LGHNA and CDR2 YSLEER. The CDR3 sequence is 14 residues long. The CDR3 sequence is CASSQDSADYGYTF. In nucleotides, the CDR3 is TGCGCCAGCAGCCAAGACTCGGCCGACTATGGCTACACCTTC.

The table lists this clone with a few counts. The V call is TRBV2, the J call TRBJ2-3, with D perhaps matching TRBD1 (6 bases). The CDR3 is 13 amino acids. Germline CDR1 and CDR2: SNHLY and FYNNEI. Trimming left V 7 bases short and J 1 base short, with 9 bases between. The chain's CDR3 is CASKPGGTDTQYF. In DNA, the CDR3 is TGTGCCAGCAAGCCAGGGGGCACAGATACGCAGTATTTT.

With respect to this clone: The identical CDR3 is also encoded by other nucleotide sequences in the sample. V gene TRBV30 combines with J gene TRBJ1-2; D gene uncertain. The germline V and J ends were trimmed by 4 bases and 1 base, with 4 bases remaining between them. The CDR3 extends over 11 amino acids. Germline lookup yields CDR1 GTSNPN and CDR2 SVGIG (reference sequence). This CDR3 is CAWMGNYGYTF. The CDR3 DNA sequence: TGTGCCTGGATGGGTAACTATGGCTACACCTTC.

The V and J genes are TRBV5-6 and TRBJ2-7; D is uncertain. The CDR3 contains 15 residues. The V end was cut by 4 bases, the J end by 2 bases, with 16 bases between. Germline CDR1 is SGHDT and CDR2 is YYEEEE. CDR3 DNA: TGTGCCAGCAGCCCGGACGGCCGGATCGCCTACGAGCAGTACTTC. Translated: CASSPDGRIAYEQYF.

The chain recombines TRBV29-1 with TRBJ2-3, with 12 bases matching TRBD2. The CDR3 spans 15 residues. With 5 bases clipped from V and 5 bases from J, the junction kept 8 bases outside the gene matches. Germline V lookup: CDR1 SQVTM, CDR2 ANQGSEA. The CDR3 sequence: CSVKPSGGARDTQYF. The CDR3 DNA follows: TGCAGCGTTAAACCTAGCGGGGGGGCCAGAGATACGCAGTATTTT.

The genes are TRBV23-1 and TRBJ1-6, with D maybe TRBD1 (5 bases). TRBV23-1 is identified as an open reading frame with a role that is uncertain. The CDR3 consists of 16 residues. The V end was cut by 6 bases, the J end by 10 bases, with 22 bases between. The DNA for the CDR3 is TGCGCCAGCAGGGGCGCCGGGACCCCCCCCGACTCACCCCTCCACTTT. It translates to CASRGAGTPPDSPLHF.

The V and J genes are TRBV4-3 and TRBJ2-3; no clear D. The germline V and J ends were trimmed by 3 bases and 9 bases, with 13 bases remaining between them. The CDR3 is made up of 13 amino acids. Looked up from germline, CDR1 is LGHNA and CDR2 is YSLEER. In nucleotides, the CDR3 is TGCGCCAGCAGCCAGGTTCTGGGCGGCACGCAGTATTTT. Amino acids: CASSQVLGGTQYF.

For this clone: The junction departs from the called germline gene at one end, perhaps through a read error. J is TRBJ1-1 and V is TRBV7-7, with D uncertain. The germline V gene encodes CDR1 SSHAT and CDR2 FNYEAQ (reference sequence). This CDR3 has 13 amino acids. The CDR3 region is CASSLRQDTEAFF. In DNA form, the CDR3 reads TGTGCTAGCAGCTTAAGGCAGGACACTGAAGCTTTCTTT.

This clone was recorded a few times. V usage is TRBV19 and J usage is TRBJ2-7; D assignment may be TRBD1 or TRBD2 (5 bases each). The germline gives CDR1 LNHDA, CDR2 SQIVND (reference sequence). The CDR3 spans 15 residues. Trimming shortened V by 3 bases and J by 2 bases, and 14 bases separated the two germline ends. The CDR3: CASSIPGTPTYEQYF. Written as DNA, the CDR3 is TGTGCCAGTAGTATTCCCGGGACCCCTACCTACGAGCAGTACTTC.

The chain is built from TRBV28 and TRBJ2-2; the D gene is possibly TRBD1 (5 bases). V dropped 4 bases and J dropped 5 bases, with 14 bases sitting between them. There are 15 residues in the CDR3. CDR1 and CDR2 from the germline V gene are MDHEN and SYDVKM. The CDR3: CASSSGEGVTGELFF. CDR3 in DNA: TGTGCCAGCAGTTCAGGTGAAGGGGTTACCGGGGAGCTGTTTTTT. The full variable domain, in which reference TRBV28 and TRBJ2-2 provide the parts outside the CDR3, is DVKVTQSSRYLVKRTGEKVFLECVQDMDHENMFWYRQDPGLGLRLIYFSYDVKMKEKGDIPEGYSVSREKKERFSLILESASTNQTSMYLCASSSGEGVTGELFFGEGSRLTVL.

The rearrangement joins TRBV9 to TRBJ2-3; 10 nucleotides match TRBD2. Germline assignment: CDR1 SGDLS and CDR2 YYNGEE. This CDR3 comprises 18 residues. The ends lost 0 bases at V and 0 bases at J; junction bases unmatched: 7. The CDR3, as DNA: TGTGCCAGCAGCGTAGCCCCTATAGCGGGGGGCAGCACAGATACGCAGTATTTT. Translation gives CASSVAPIAGGSTDTQYF.